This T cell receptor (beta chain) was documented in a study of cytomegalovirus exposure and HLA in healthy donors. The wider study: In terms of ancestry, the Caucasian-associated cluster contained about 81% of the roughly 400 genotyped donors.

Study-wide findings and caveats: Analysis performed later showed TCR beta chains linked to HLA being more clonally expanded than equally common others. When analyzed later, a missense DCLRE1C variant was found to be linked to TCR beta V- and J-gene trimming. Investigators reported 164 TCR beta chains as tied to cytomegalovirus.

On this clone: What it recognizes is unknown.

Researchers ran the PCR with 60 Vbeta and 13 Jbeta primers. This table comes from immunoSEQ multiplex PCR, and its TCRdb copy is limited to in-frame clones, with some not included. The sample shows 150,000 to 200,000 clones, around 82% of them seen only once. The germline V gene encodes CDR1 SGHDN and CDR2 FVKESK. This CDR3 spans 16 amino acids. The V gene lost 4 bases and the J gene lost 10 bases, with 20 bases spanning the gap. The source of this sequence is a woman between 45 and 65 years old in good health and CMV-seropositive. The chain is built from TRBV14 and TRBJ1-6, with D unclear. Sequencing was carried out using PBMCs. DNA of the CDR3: TGTGCCAGCAGCCCCCTGGGAGGGCCGACCTCCTCACCCCTCCACTTT. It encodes CASSPLGGPTSSPLHF.